A selection of T cell receptor beta chains follows, all from one sample in a study of blood T cell repertoires in COVID-19. Clones were read by immunoSEQ multiplex PCR, and TCRdb kept only the in-frame ones, dropping some. Of about 350,000 clones listed, about 89% are singletons. The sequenced sample consisted of peripheral blood. The receptors come from a woman in her forties or fifties with COVID-19, enrolled during active disease. The CDR3 runs from the conserved cysteine through the conserved F or W. D genes are given only for firm matches. Size is omitted from some rows. Given values are once, few, many or a class for expanded clones.

- | TRBJ1-1 | TRBV7-6 | - | TGTGCCAGCAGCTTAGGGGGAGGGTCGGGGTACACTGAAGCTTTCTTT | CASSLGGGSGYTEAFF
TRBD2 | TRBJ2-1 | TRBV11-3 | - | TGTGCCAGCAGCCACGGACTAGCGGGAGGGCCACAGCAGTTCTTC | CASSHGLAGGPQQFF
- | TRBJ1-5 | TRBV3-1/TRBV3-2 | - | TGTGCCAGCAGCCAAACCCGGGTGGGTCCCCAGCATTTT | CASSQTRVGPQHF
TRBD1 | TRBJ2-1 | TRBV19 | - | TGTGCCAGTAGTTACAGGGGCGGCTCCTACAATGAGCAGTTCTTC | CASSYRGGSYNEQFF
- | TRBJ2-1 | TRBV19 | - | TGTGCCAGTATCCCTCCCGGGGCCTACAATGAGCAGTTCTTC | CASIPPGAYNEQFF
- | TRBJ2-7 | TRBV29-1 | - | TGCAGCGTCCAAAGCGCGACAGACACAAAATACGAGCAGTACTTC | CSVQSATDTKYEQYF
- | TRBJ2-1 | TRBV6-1 | - | TGTGCCAGCAGACCTACAAGGGGTGGTGAGCAGTTCTTC | CASRPTRGGEQFF
- | TRBJ1-1 | TRBV4-1 | - | TGCGCCAGCAGCCAGGAACAGGCAACTACTGAAGCTTTCTTT | CASSQEQATTEAFF
- | TRBJ2-3 | TRBV2 | once | TGTGCCTCCCGACTAAATACGCAGTATTTT | CASRLNTQYF
TRBD1 | TRBJ1-2 | TRBV27 | - | TGTGCCAGCAGTTGGGGACAGGGCCATGGCTACACCTTC | CASSWGQGHGYTF
- | TRBJ1-2 | TRBV7-9 | - | TGTGCCAGCAGCTTACCCATACAGTCCTACACCTTC | CASSLPIQSYTF
- | TRBJ1-2 | TRBV19 | - | TGTGCCAGTAGTAACCAGTCCCCTGGTAGCTACACCTTC | CASSNQSPGSYTF
TRBD2 | TRBJ2-1 | TRBV7-3 | - | TGTGCCAGCAGCCCGGGGTGGACTAGCGGGAACTCCTACAATGAGCAGTTCTTC | CASSPGWTSGNSYNEQFF
- | TRBJ2-2 | TRBV19 | few | TGTGCCAGTAGAAGGCAGGGGTTGCCCGGGGAGCTGTTTTTT | CASRRQGLPGELFF
- | TRBJ2-7 | TRBV29-1 | - | TGCAGCTCCCGGTTCCCCGGGTCCTACGAGCAGTACTTC | CSSRFPGSYEQYF
- | TRBJ2-5 | TRBV30 | - | TGTGCCTGGAGTGTACTATCGGGACACTTACAAGAGACCCAGTACTTC | CAWSVLSGHLQETQYF
- | TRBJ2-3 | TRBV6-1 | once | TGTGCCAGCAGTGAATGGGGCAGACAGACCACAGATACGCAGTATTTT | CASSEWGRQTTDTQYF
TRBD2 | TRBJ2-3 | TRBV13 | - | TGTGCCAGCAGCATGAACAGCGGGGGAGGGACAGATACGCAGTATTTT | CASSMNSGGGTDTQYF
- | TRBJ2-6 | TRBV19 | - | TGTGCCAGTAGTATCTTCGGGAAGAGGGCCTCTGGGGCCAACGTCCTGACTTTC | CASSIFGKRASGANVLTF
TRBD1 | TRBJ2-7 | TRBV11-2 | - | TGTGCCAGCAGCCCCGAGACAGGGTTGCACGAGCAGTACTTC | CASSPETGLHEQYF